Following are 16 T cell receptor beta chains from one sample sequenced in a study of blood T cell repertoires in COVID-19. Sequenced by immunoSEQ multiplex PCR; TCRdb stores in-frame clones only, minus some. Of 130,000 to 150,000 clones listed, around 85% are singletons. What was sequenced was peripheral blood. The receptors stem from a woman aged 40 to 55 with active or convalescent COVID-19.

This chain links TRBV27 with TRBJ1-2; the D gene is possibly TRBD1 (5 bases). The V end was cut by 3 bases, the J end by 8 bases, with 13 bases between. The CDR3 runs 13 residues. CDR1 is MNHEY, CDR2 SMNVEV, per germline (reference sequence). The CDR3 DNA follows: TGTGCCAGCAGTTTGGACACGAATTACGGCTACACCTTC. This gives the protein CASSLDTNYGYTF.

V is TRBV27 and J is TRBJ2-3; the D gene is possibly TRBD2 (6 bases). The V gene's germline CDR1 is MNHEY and CDR2 SMNVEV (reference sequence). V lost 3 bases and J lost 0, with 10 bases in between. The CDR3 consists of 15 residues. Here the CDR3 DNA reads TGTGCCAGCAGTTTGCCGGGAGAAAGCACAGATACGCAGTATTTT. Residues: CASSLPGESTDTQYF.

The CDR3 DNA is TGCGCCAGCAGCTTCGGGGGGGCGCCGGAGACCCAGTACTTC. This sequence encodes CASSFGGAPETQYF. This chain links TRBV5-1 with TRBJ2-5, with TRBD2 matching 8 bases. This CDR3 is 14 amino acids long. The germline V gene encodes CDR1 SGHRS and CDR2 YFSETQ. V was clipped by 2 bases and J by 5 bases; unmatched bases: 5.

V gene TRBV11-2 combines with J gene TRBJ1-1; 10 bases align to TRBD1. This CDR3 comprises 14 residues. The J segment lost 10 bases and the V segment lost 5 bases, leaving 10 bases of the junction unmatched. Germline CDR1 and CDR2: SGHAT and FQNNGV. CDR3 sequence reads: CASSRDRGRGGAFF. In DNA form, the CDR3 reads TGTGCCAGCAGCCGGGACAGGGGAAGGGGTGGAGCTTTCTTT.

V and J are TRBV28 and TRBJ1-6; D unclear. The germline V and J ends were trimmed by 3 bases and 9 bases, with 21 bases remaining between them. The CDR3 runs to 17 residues. Germline V gene sequence: CDR1 MDHEN, CDR2 SYDVKM. DNA for the CDR3: TGTGCCAGCAGTTTTGCGGCAGGTAGCGTCCTGGGTTCACCCCTCCACTTT. Amino acids: CASSFAAGSVLGSPLHF.

There are a few counts of this clone. V usage is TRBV6-5 and J usage is TRBJ1-1; possibly TRBD1 for D (6 bases). V dropped 7 bases and J dropped 4 bases, with 16 bases sitting between them. CDR1 MNHEY and CDR2 SVGAGI come from the germline V gene. This CDR3 region has 14 residues. The CDR3 nucleotides read TGTGCCAGCACCCAAACAGGGTGGGGCACTGAAGCTTTCTTT. It specifies CASTQTGWGTEAFF.

The chain is built from TRBV28 and TRBJ1-5; a possible D gene is TRBD1 (5 bases). This CDR3 spans 14 amino acids. Deletions cut 11 bases from V and 0 bases from J, with 14 bases between. Germline V gene sequence: CDR1 MDHEN, CDR2 SYDVKM. The CDR3 reads CAGTGANSNQPQHF. The CDR3 DNA follows: TGTGCCGGCACAGGCGCTAATAGCAATCAGCCCCAGCATTTT.

The chain combines TRBV7-8 with TRBJ2-7; 9 nucleotides line up with TRBD2. The CDR3 is made up of 16 amino acids. Germline V gene sequence: CDR1 SGHVS, CDR2 FQNEAQ. V dropped 1 base and J dropped 1; count of bases not matched to a gene: 5. The CDR3 nucleotides read TGTGCCAGCAGCTTAGACGAGGCGGGAGGGTCCTACGAGCAGTACTTC. Translated: CASSLDEAGGSYEQYF.

This clone has a single count. This CDR3 reads CASSQGIQETQYF. The CDR3 DNA is TGTGCCAGTAGTCAGGGGATCCAAGAGACCCAGTACTTC. The V and J genes are TRBV19 and TRBJ2-5; D perhaps matches TRBD1 (6 bases). Germline V CDR1 and CDR2: LNHDA, SQIVND (reference sequence). Between the trimmed V and J ends, which lost 5 bases and 1 base, there was a span of 8 bases. This CDR3 region has 13 residues. Combining the CDR3 with reference TRBV19 and TRBJ2-5 gives the whole variable domain DGGITQSPKYLFRKEGQNVTLSCEQNLNHDAMYWYRQDPGQGLRLIYYSQIVNDFQKGDIAEGYSVSREKKESFPLTVTSAQKNPTAFYLCASSQGIQETQYFGPGTRLLVL.

J is TRBJ1-3 and V is TRBV2; 7 nucleotides line up with TRBD1. V trimming: 8 bases; J trimming: 0 bases; junction bases outside the gene matches: 4. CDR1 and CDR2 from the germline V gene are SNHLY and FYNNEI. The CDR3 contains 14 residues. CDR3 sequence reads: CASGGQSSGNTIYF. The CDR3 DNA reads TGTGCCAGCGGGGGACAGAGCTCTGGAAACACCATATATTTT.

This clone was observed a few times. J is TRBJ1-5 and V is TRBV20-1, with D perhaps TRBD1 (5 bases). This CDR3 is built from 13 residues. V lost 3 bases to trimming and J lost 6 bases, with 12 bases between them. Germline loops: CDR1 DFQATT, CDR2 SNEGSKA (reference sequence). The CDR3 nucleotides read TGCAGTGCTAGTAAGAGGAGGGGTCAGCCCCAGCATTTT. Its protein is CSASKRRGQPQHF.

V gene TRBV2 combines with J gene TRBJ1-1; D possibly corresponds to TRBD1 (5 bases). V dropped 10 bases and J dropped 2 bases, with 14 bases sitting between them. Germline V gene lookup returns CDR1 SNHLY and CDR2 FYNNEI. CDR3 size: 13 residues. DNA for the CDR3: TGTGCCACCCAGACAGAGACCAACACTGAAGCTTTCTTT. It specifies CATQTETNTEAFF.

The genes are TRBV24-1 and TRBJ2-1; the D gene is possibly TRBD2 (5 bases). Trimming took 1 base from V and 0 from J, leaving 12 bases between them. Germline V gene sequence: CDR1 KGHDR, CDR2 SFDVKD. The CDR3 extends over 17 amino acids. The CDR3 region has the DNA TGTGCCACCAGTGATTTAGGCGGGTACAACTCCTACAATGAGCAGTTCTTC. Residues: CATSDLGGYNSYNEQFF.

The V and J genes are TRBV11-3 and TRBJ2-3, with 9 bases that match TRBD1. Trimming removed 5 bases from V and 1 base from J; junction bases left unmatched: 7. Germline V lookup: CDR1 SGHNT, CDR2 YENEEA. The CDR3 length is 16 residues. CDR3 protein: CASSQQGARGTDTQYF. In nucleotides, the CDR3 is TGTGCCAGCAGCCAACAGGGGGCGCGGGGCACAGATACGCAGTATTTT.

The chain joins TRBV28 to TRBJ2-3, with 7 bases identical to TRBD1. Germline-derived CDR1 and CDR2 are MDHEN and SYDVKM. With V trimmed by 6 bases and J by 1 base, 1 base remained unmatched. This CDR3 contains 13 residues. The CDR3 region has the DNA TGTGCCAGCAGGACAGGGCGCACAGATACGCAGTATTTT. The encoded protein is CASRTGRTDTQYF.

The rearrangement links TRBV2 to TRBJ1-5, with D unresolved. Per the germline V gene, CDR1 is SNHLY and CDR2 is FYNNEI. The V and J ends lost 4 bases and 5 bases respectively, with 9 bases between them. The CDR3 is made up of 13 amino acids. The CDR3 sequence is CASSGGEHQPQHF. CDR3 coding DNA: TGTGCCAGCAGTGGCGGGGAGCATCAGCCCCAGCATTTT.